The 10 T cell receptor beta chains below were found in one sample sequenced in a study of metastatic and nonmetastatic thyroid tumors. Each patient came to thyroid surgery without any prior treatment (of any kind). TCRdb recomputed clones from the PCR reads via MiXCR. Of around 19,000 clones listed, about a third are singletons. The sample taken for sequencing was tumor tissue. Every receptor here comes from a female donor with papillary thyroid cancer or a benign thyroid nodule (not recorded which). Some clones in this sample may be carry-over from other donors' samples.

This clone was seen only a few times. The J gene is TRBJ2-7, the V gene TRBV2, with 8 bases aligning to TRBD1. Germline CDR1 and CDR2: SNHLY and FYNNEI. The CDR3 consists of 14 residues. The trim removed 1 base at V and 5 bases at J, leaving 4 bases unmatched. The chain's CDR3 is CASSEGTGSHEQYF. CDR3 nucleotides: TGTGCCAGCAGTGAAGGGACAGGGTCCCACGAGCAGTACTTC.

This clone was picked up a small number of times. The V and J genes are TRBV28 and TRBJ2-5; D uncertain. CDR3 length: 14 residues. CDR1 is MDHEN and CDR2 is SYDVKM in the germline V gene. The V end lost 2 bases, the J end lost 1 base, and 8 bases lay between the germline ends. DNA of the CDR3: TGTGCCAGCAGTTTAGGTGACTCCCAAGAGACCCAGTACTTC. Translating gives CASSLGDSQETQYF.

V is TRBV28 and J is TRBJ2-7; 9 bases are a match to TRBD2. CDR3 length equals 15 residues. Germline CDR1 reads MDHEN; CDR2 reads SYDVKM. V gave up 9 bases and J gave up 5 bases; unmatched junction bases: 14. CDR3 loop: CASFTTFSGSNEQYF. The CDR3 region has the DNA TGTGCCAGTTTCACTACTTTTAGCGGGAGTAACGAGCAGTACTTC.

This chain connects TRBV12-3 or TRBV12-4 to TRBJ2-7; no clear D. Trimming stripped 4 bases from V and 5 bases from J, with 18 bases between. The CDR3 loop spans 15 amino acids. CDR3 sequence (DNA): TGTGCCAGCAGTTCCTCAACTCTGGGTTCCAACGAGCAGTACTTC. It is translated as CASSSSTLGSNEQYF.

This sequence joins TRBV15 and TRBJ2-3; 11 positions match TRBD2. V lost 6 bases and J lost 4; bases outside the gene matches: 12. The CDR3 consists of 17 residues. Germline V CDR1 and CDR2: LNHNV, YYDKDF (reference sequence). CDR3 residues: CATRGQRLAGSADTQYF. The CDR3 DNA sequence: TGTGCCACCAGAGGACAAAGACTAGCGGGAAGCGCAGATACGCAGTATTTT.

The genes are TRBV20-1 and TRBJ2-5; 7 bases agree with TRBD1. The junction had 19 bases not matched to a gene; V was cut back by 5 bases and J by 4 bases. The CDR3 covers 17 residues. CDR1 and CDR2 from the germline V gene are DFQATT and SNEGSKA (reference sequence). The CDR3 DNA follows: TGCAGTGCTCCCCTTGCGACCGGGACAGCAGGATTAGAGACCCAGTACTTC. The encoded protein is CSAPLATGTAGLETQYF.

This clone appeared a few times. The chain has TRBV6-2 or TRBV6-3 and TRBJ2-1; 7 bases are shared with TRBD1. The CDR3 covers 17 residues. V was pared by 4 bases and J by 8 bases, with 17 bases of the junction left unmatched. Per the germline V gene, CDR1 is MNHEY and CDR2 is SVGEGT. CDR3 sequence reads: CASSSSATGTVSDEQFF. CDR3 sequence (DNA): TGTGCCAGCAGTTCCTCCGCCACCGGGACAGTCAGCGATGAGCAGTTCTTC.

The V call is TRBV7-2, the J call TRBJ1-3; D not certain. The CDR3 is made up of 11 amino acids. The germline V gene encodes CDR1 SGHTA and CDR2 FQGNSA. Trimming removed 1 base at V and 5 bases at J, with 0 bases between. The chain's CDR3 is CASSLGNTIYF. The CDR3 nucleotides read TGTGCCAGCAGCTTAGGAAACACCATATATTTT.

This clone was observed a handful of times. The V gene is TRBV28, the J gene TRBJ2-7; 7 positions match TRBD1. Trimming removed 5 bases from V and 1 base from J; junction bases left unmatched: 8. This CDR3 contains 15 residues. The germline V gene encodes CDR1 MDHEN and CDR2 SYDVKM. CDR3 region: CASSLQGKGSYEQYF. The CDR3 DNA sequence: TGTGCCAGCAGTCTACAGGGGAAAGGGTCCTACGAGCAGTACTTC.

This clone came up a few times. The chain has TRBV6-1 and TRBJ2-7; 9 nucleotides match TRBD1. The CDR3 runs to 15 residues. The V segment lost 6 bases and the J segment 5 bases; nucleotides outside the gene matches: 11. The germline V gene has CDR1 MNHNS and CDR2 SASEGT. The CDR3 reads CASRIGPGQGNEQYF. Written as DNA, the CDR3 is TGTGCCAGCAGGATTGGACCGGGACAGGGTAACGAGCAGTACTTC.